A selection of T cell receptor beta chains follows, all from one sample in a study of cytomegalovirus exposure and HLA in healthy donors. The assay was immunoSEQ multiplex PCR, and TCRdb's table has in-frame clones only and misses some. The sample lists under 200,000 clones, over 75% occurring once. Sample: PBMCs. Every receptor here comes from a woman in her 50s in good health and CMV-seronegative. Each CDR3 is given with its conserved first and last residue. The D gene is left open where the match is weak. Only part of the rows carry a size: once, few, many, or a class if the clone is expanded.

>.|TRBV6-1|.|TRBJ2-7
TGTGCCAGCAGTGAAGTTCCAGAGGGCGAGCAGTACTTC
CASSEVPEGEQYF
>.|TRBV2|TRBD1|TRBJ1-4
TGTGCCAGCAGTCAGGGGGGAGGAGAGCTGTTTTTT
CASSQGGGELFF
>.|TRBV7-2|.|TRBJ1-1
TGTGCCAGCAGCCAATCCAGGGTGACTGAAGCTTTCTTT
CASSQSRVTEAFF
>.|TRBV28|.|TRBJ1-5
TGTGCCAGCAGCCCCCCGGGGTATCAGCCCCAGCATTTT
CASSPPGYQPQHF
>.|TRBV7-9|TRBD1|TRBJ1-4
TGTGCCAGCAGCTTAGGCCAGGGGGCCACTAATGAAAAACTGTTTTTT
CASSLGQGATNEKLFF
>once|TRBV7-2|.|TRBJ2-2
TGTGCCAGCAGCTTAGGGTCAGGGGCTACGAACACCGGGGAGCTGTTTTTT
CASSLGSGATNTGELFF
>.|TRBV6-1|.|TRBJ2-7
TGTGCCAGCAGTAAGGACAGATCACCCTACGAGCAGTACTTC
CASSKDRSPYEQYF
>.|TRBV28|.|TRBJ2-4
TGTGCCAGCACCGCTGTCGCCGGGACACTAGCCAAAAACATTCAGTACTTC
CASTAVAGTLAKNIQYF
>.|TRBV18|.|TRBJ1-1
TGTGCCAGCTCACCACCGGAGGGGAAAGCTTTCTTT
CASSPPEGKAFF
>.|TRBV5-1|.|TRBJ2-7
TGCGCCAGCAGCCTCCTAGGTGACTACGAGCAGTACTTC
CASSLLGDYEQYF
>.|TRBV5-1|TRBD1|TRBJ1-1
TGCGCCAGCAGCTTGGCAGGGGGGAGCACTGAAGCTTTCTTT
CASSLAGGSTEAFF
>.|TRBV5-4|TRBD1|TRBJ1-1
TGTGCCAGCAGCAACCCCCACGACAGGGTAGCTTTCTTT
CASSNPHDRVAFF
>.|TRBV9|.|TRBJ2-5
TGTGCCAGCAGCGTTCAGGGTTCGGAGACCCAGTACTTC
CASSVQGSETQYF